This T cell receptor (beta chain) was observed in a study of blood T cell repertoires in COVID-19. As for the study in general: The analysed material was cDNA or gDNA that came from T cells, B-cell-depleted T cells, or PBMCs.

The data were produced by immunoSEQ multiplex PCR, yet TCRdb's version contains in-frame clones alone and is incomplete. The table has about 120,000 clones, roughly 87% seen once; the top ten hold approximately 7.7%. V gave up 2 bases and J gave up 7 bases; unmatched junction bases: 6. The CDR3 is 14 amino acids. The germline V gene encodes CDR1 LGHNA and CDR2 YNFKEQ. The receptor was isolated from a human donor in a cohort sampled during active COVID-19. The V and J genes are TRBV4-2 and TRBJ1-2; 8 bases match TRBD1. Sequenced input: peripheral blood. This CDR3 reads CASSQLAGGSGYTF. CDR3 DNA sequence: TGTGCCAGCAGCCAACTGGCAGGGGGCTCTGGCTACACCTTC.